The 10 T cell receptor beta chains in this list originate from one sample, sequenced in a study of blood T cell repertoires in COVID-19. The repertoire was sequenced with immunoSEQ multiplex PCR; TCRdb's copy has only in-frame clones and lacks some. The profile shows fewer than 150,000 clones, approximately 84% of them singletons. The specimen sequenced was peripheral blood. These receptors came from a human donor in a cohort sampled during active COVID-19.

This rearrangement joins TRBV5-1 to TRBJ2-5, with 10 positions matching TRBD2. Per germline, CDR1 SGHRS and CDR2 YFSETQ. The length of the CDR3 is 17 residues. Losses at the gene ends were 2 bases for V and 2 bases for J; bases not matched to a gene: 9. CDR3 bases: TGCGCCAGCAGCTTCCCTAGCGGGGGAACGGATCAAGAGACCCAGTACTTC. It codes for CASSFPSGGTDQETQYF.

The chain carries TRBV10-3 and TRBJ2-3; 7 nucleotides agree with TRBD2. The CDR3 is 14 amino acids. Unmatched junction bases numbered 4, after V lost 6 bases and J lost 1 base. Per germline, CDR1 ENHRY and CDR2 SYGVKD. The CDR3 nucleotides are TGTGCCATCAGACCCAGCGGGGGCACAGATACGCAGTATTTT. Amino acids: CAIRPSGGTDTQYF.

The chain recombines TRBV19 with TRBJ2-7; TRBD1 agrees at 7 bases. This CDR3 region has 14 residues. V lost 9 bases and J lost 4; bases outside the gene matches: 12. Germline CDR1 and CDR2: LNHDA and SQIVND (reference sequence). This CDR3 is CASSSRAGGYEQYF. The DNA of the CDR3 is TGTGCCAGCTCCAGCCGGGCAGGGGGATACGAGCAGTACTTC.

The CDR3 nucleotides are TGTGCCAGCAGCTTGGGCGCAGGGGCCTCCTACGAGCAGTACTTC. It encodes CASSLGAGASYEQYF. The genes are TRBV11-2 and TRBJ2-7; TRBD1 is a possible D gene (6 bases). The CDR3 is 15 residues long. The germline V gene has CDR1 SGHAT and CDR2 FQNNGV. Between the trimmed V and J ends, which lost 3 bases and 0 bases, there was a span of 12 bases.

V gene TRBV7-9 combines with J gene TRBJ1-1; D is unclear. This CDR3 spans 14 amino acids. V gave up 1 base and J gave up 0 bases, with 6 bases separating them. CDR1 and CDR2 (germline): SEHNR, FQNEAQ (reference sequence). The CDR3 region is CASSLGGLNTEAFF. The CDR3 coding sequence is TGTGCCAGCAGCTTAGGAGGGTTGAACACTGAAGCTTTCTTT.

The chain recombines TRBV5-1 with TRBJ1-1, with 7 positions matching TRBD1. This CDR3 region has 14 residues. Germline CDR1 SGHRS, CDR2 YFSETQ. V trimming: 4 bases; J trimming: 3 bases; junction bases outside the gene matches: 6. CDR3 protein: CASSLRGSHTEAFF. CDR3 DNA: TGCGCCAGCAGCCTCAGGGGGTCCCACACTGAAGCTTTCTTT.

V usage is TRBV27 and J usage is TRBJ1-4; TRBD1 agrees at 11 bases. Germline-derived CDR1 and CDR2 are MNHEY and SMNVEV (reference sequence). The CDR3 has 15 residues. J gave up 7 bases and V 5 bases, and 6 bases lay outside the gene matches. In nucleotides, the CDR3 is TGTGCCAGCAGTCCCCGGACAGGGGGCCTTGAAAAACTGTTTTTT. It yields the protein CASSPRTGGLEKLFF.

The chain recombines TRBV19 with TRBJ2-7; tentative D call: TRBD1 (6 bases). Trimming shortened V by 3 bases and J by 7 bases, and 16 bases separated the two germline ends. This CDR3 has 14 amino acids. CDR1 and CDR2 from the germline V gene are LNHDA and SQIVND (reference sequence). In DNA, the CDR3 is TGTGCCAGTAGTATCGCGACAGGCCACACGGAGCAGTACTTC. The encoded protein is CASSIATGHTEQYF.

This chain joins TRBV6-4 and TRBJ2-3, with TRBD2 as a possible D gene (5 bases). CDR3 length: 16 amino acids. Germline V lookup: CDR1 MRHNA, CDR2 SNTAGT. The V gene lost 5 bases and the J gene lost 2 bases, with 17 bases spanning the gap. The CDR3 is CASSPGFYGITDTQYF. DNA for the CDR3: TGTGCCAGCAGTCCTGGGTTCTACGGGATCACAGATACGCAGTATTTT.

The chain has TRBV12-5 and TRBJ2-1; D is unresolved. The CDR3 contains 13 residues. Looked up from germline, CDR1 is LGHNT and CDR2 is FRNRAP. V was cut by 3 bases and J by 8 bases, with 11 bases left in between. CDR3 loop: CASGLRPGDEQFF. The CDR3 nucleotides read TGTGCTAGTGGTTTAAGGCCCGGAGATGAGCAGTTCTTC.